Each of the 32 T cell receptor beta chains below was sequenced from the same sample in a study of blood T cells in healthy people across ages. A J-beta primer mix and a sample-barcoded 5' primer were used in a second PCR of roughly 6 to 11 cycles. In TCRdb, the 5' RACE reads were re-called with MiXCR into one record per CDR3 protein. The repertoire holds roughly 1.4 million distinct CDR3 sequences, around 59% seen once, with over 5% in the top ten. Sequencing was performed on blood. The source is a man younger than 35 in good health.

The chain has TRBV18 and TRBJ2-4; either TRBD1 or TRBD2 may supply D (5 bases each). The end of the DNA aligns better with TRBJ2-7, so the J call may be wrong. CDR1 and CDR2 (germline): KGHSH, LQKENI. The CDR3 sequence is 16 residues long. The CDR3 DNA reads as TGTGCCAGCTCACCCCGAGGGCAGGGAACGAGGAACGAGCAGTACTTC. Protein sequence: CASSPRGQGTRNEQYF.

This clonotype was detected a few times. The gene calls are TRBV27 and TRBJ2-7; tentative D call: TRBD1 (5 bases). Germline V gene sequence: CDR1 MNHEY, CDR2 SMNVEV (reference sequence). V lost 3 bases to trimming and J lost 1 base, with 10 bases between them. The CDR3 loop spans 14 amino acids. The CDR3 region is CASSFTGQSYEQYF. CDR3 DNA sequence: TGTGCCAGCAGTTTTACAGGACAATCCTACGAGCAGTACTTC.

The chain joins TRBV12-3 or TRBV12-4 to TRBJ2-5; 9 nucleotides line up with TRBD1. Matching the DNA end better, TRBJ2-7 makes the J call doubtful. The CDR3 consists of 15 residues. CDR3 DNA: TGTGCCAGCAGGATGGGACAGGGTAGTACCTACGAGCAGTACTTC. Amino acids: CASRMGQGSTYEQYF.

The rearrangement joins TRBV4-3 to TRBJ2-7; TRBD1 agrees at 8 bases. Per germline, CDR1 LGHNA and CDR2 YSLEER. V gave up 0 bases and J gave up 4 bases; unmatched junction bases: 8. This CDR3 comprises 16 residues. The CDR3 bases are TGCGCCAGCAGCCAAGATAGTGCAGGGGGCGGGTACGAGCAGTACTTC. Protein: CASSQDSAGGGYEQYF.

This clonotype was seen only a few times. Written as DNA, the CDR3 is TGTGCCATCAGCGGGGACAGGACCGGCCAAGAGACCCAGTACTTC. Its protein product is CAISGDRTGQETQYF. The chain recombines TRBV10-3 with TRBJ2-5; TRBD1 matches at 8 bases. The germline V gene has CDR1 ENHRY and CDR2 SYGVKD. The CDR3 is 15 residues long. The V gene end was trimmed by 6 bases and the J gene end by 1 base; junction bases not matched to a gene: 7.

The chain carries TRBV7-9 and TRBJ2-1; 10 nucleotides match TRBD2. The trim removed 1 base at V and 0 bases at J, leaving 6 bases unmatched. Germline V gene data show CDR1 as SEHNR and CDR2 as FQNEAQ (reference sequence). CDR3 length equals 18 residues. This CDR3 reads CASSLVLAGVGSYNEQFF. Written as DNA, the CDR3 is TGTGCCAGCAGCTTAGTTCTAGCGGGGGTTGGCTCCTACAATGAGCAGTTCTTC.

The genes are TRBV4-1 and TRBJ2-5; 7 bases are a match to TRBD1. The J call may be faulty, since TRBJ2-7 better matches the DNA end. Germline V gene data show CDR1 as MGHRA and CDR2 as YSYEKL. The CDR3 covers 17 residues. The CDR3 DNA reads as TGCGCCAGCAGCCAACCTTACCCCACGAGCAGGGGGTACGAGCAGTACTTC. Its translation: CASSQPYPTSRGYEQYF.

The CDR3 protein is CATSLEDGVTDTQYF. DNA for the CDR3: TGTGCCACCAGCCTCGAGGACGGAGTCACAGATACGCAGTATTTT. The chain recombines TRBV15 with TRBJ2-3; D remains unclear. This CDR3 spans 15 amino acids. Germline CDR1 is LNHNV and CDR2 is YYDKDF (reference sequence). V was trimmed by 5 bases and J by 2 bases, leaving 14 bases between them.

On this clonotype itself: The junction departs from the called germline gene at one end, perhaps through a read error. The chain recombines TRBV29-1 with TRBJ2-1, with a possible D match to TRBD2 (6 bases). CDR1 is SQVTM, CDR2 ANQGSEA, per germline. The CDR3 covers 12 residues. CDR3 DNA: TGCGGCGTTAGCGGACTCTACTACGAGCAGTTCTTC. Protein sequence: CGVSGLYYEQFF.

This clonotype has a handful of counts. This rearrangement joins TRBV29-1 to TRBJ2-7; TRBD1 matches 7 bases. J was trimmed by 1 base and V by 4 bases; bases with no gene match: 4. The CDR3 totals 13 residues. The germline gives CDR1 SQVTM, CDR2 ANQGSEA. This CDR3 reads CSVGQGESYEQYF. The DNA of the CDR3 is TGCAGCGTTGGACAGGGAGAGTCCTACGAGCAGTACTTC.

This clonotype was observed a few times. The gene calls are TRBV9 and TRBJ2-7; unclear D gene. Germline loops: CDR1 SGDLS, CDR2 YYNGEE. This CDR3 spans 13 amino acids. V dropped 5 bases and J dropped 4 bases, with 13 bases sitting between them. CDR3 sequence reads: CASSADGPYEQYF. CDR3 nucleotide sequence: TGTGCCAGCAGTGCCGATGGGCCGTACGAGCAGTACTTC.

The V gene is TRBV6-5, the J gene TRBJ1-2; possibly TRBD1 for D (5 bases). CDR1 MNHEY and CDR2 SVGAGI come from the germline V gene. The CDR3 extends over 16 amino acids. V lost 2 bases, J lost 7 bases, and 20 bases lay in between. DNA for the CDR3: TGTGCCAGCAGTTACACTTTCGACAGCTCCTCGGCTGGCTACACCTTC. This gives the protein CASSYTFDSSSAGYTF.

This clonotype was observed a handful of times. The V call is TRBV6-6, the J call TRBJ2-7, with D possibly matching TRBD1 (6 bases). Gene TRBJ2-4 matches the end of the DNA better, so the J call may be wrong. Germline-derived CDR1 and CDR2 are MNHNY and SVGAGI (reference sequence). This CDR3 is 14 amino acids long. Here the CDR3 reads CASSYSAGENIQYF. The CDR3 DNA is TGTGCCAGCAGTTACTCAGCAGGGGAGAACATTCAGTACTTC.

This clonotype was observed a few times. The V gene is TRBV5-1, the J gene TRBJ2-3; D gene uncertain. With 5 bases removed from V and 4 bases from J, the gap between germline ends came to 8 bases. The CDR3 sequence is 12 residues long. The germline CDR1 and CDR2 sequences are SGHRS and YFSETQ. In DNA form, the CDR3 reads TGCGCCAGCAGTCGCAACCCAGATACGCAGTATTTT. Its protein is CASSRNPDTQYF.

The rearrangement uses TRBV3-1 and TRBJ1-2; TRBD1 aligns across 9 bases. V trimming: 0 bases; J trimming: 0 bases; junction bases outside the gene matches: 2. Germline V gene data show CDR1 as LGHDT and CDR2 as YNNKEL (reference sequence). The CDR3 runs 16 residues. In DNA form, the CDR3 reads TGTGCCAGCAGCCAAGAACAGGGGGCGGCTAACTATGGCTACACCTTC. Its protein is CASSQEQGAANYGYTF.

The chain joins TRBV6-6 to TRBJ2-1, with 7 bases that match TRBD1. V lost 4 bases, J lost 13 bases, and 4 bases stayed unmatched. Germline assignment: CDR1 MNHNY and CDR2 SVGAGI (reference sequence). The CDR3 consists of 11 residues. The CDR3 DNA follows: TGTGCCAGCAGTTGGGACAGCCCCCAGTTCTTC. Translation: CASSWDSPQFF.

This chain links TRBV2 with TRBJ2-1; 7 bases match TRBD2. The J call is in doubt because the DNA end fits TRBJ2-7 better. The CDR3 covers 14 residues. Germline values: CDR1 SNHLY, CDR2 FYNNEI. The CDR3 spells CASKGGRSDNEQYF. The CDR3 nucleotides are TGTGCCAGCAAGGGCGGGAGATCTGACAATGAGCAGTACTTC.

V gene TRBV20-1 combines with J gene TRBJ2-7; no reliable D call. The closer fit of TRBJ2-5 to the DNA end suggests the J call may be wrong. The CDR3 extends over 13 amino acids. CDR1 DFQATT and CDR2 SNEGSKA come from the germline V gene (reference sequence). The CDR3 coding sequence is TGCAGTTCCCCGGGCAGAGGACCTGAGACCCAGTACTTC. It translates to CSSPGRGPETQYF.

This clonotype was seen a few times. The chain employs TRBV25-1 and TRBJ2-7, with 8 positions matching TRBD1. Trimming took 4 bases from V and 10 from J; bases not matched to a gene: 15. There are 15 residues in the CDR3. Germline lookup yields CDR1 MGHDK and CDR2 SYGVNS. The DNA of the CDR3 is TGTGCCAGCAGTGCCGCCCTGACAGGGGACTTGGCCCAGTACTTC. This encodes CASSAALTGDLAQYF.

This chain uses TRBV18 with TRBJ2-1; 11 bases are shared with TRBD2. The germline CDR1 and CDR2 sequences are KGHSH and LQKENI. CDR3 length equals 17 residues. The trim removed 5 bases at V and 6 bases at J, leaving 12 bases unmatched. The DNA for the CDR3 is TGTGCCAGCTCAGCTCAACTAGCGGGAGCCTCCACCAATGAGCAGTTCTTC. Protein product: CASSAQLAGASTNEQFF. Full variable domain (outside the CDR3, taken from reference TRBV18 and TRBJ2-1): NAGVMQNPRHLVRRRGQEARLRCSPMKGHSHVYWYRQLPEEGLKFMVYLQKENIIDESGMPKERFSAEFPKEGPSILRIQQVVRGDSAAYFCASSAQLAGASTNEQFFGPGTRLTVL.

The gene calls are TRBV2 and TRBJ2-4; TRBD1 or TRBD2 may be the D gene (5 bases each). Germline CDR1 SNHLY, CDR2 FYNNEI. Trimming pared 6 bases from V and 8 bases from J, leaving 17 bases between. This CDR3 region has 14 residues. CDR3 sequence: CASRADNSRDIQYF. Written as DNA, the CDR3 is TGTGCCAGCAGAGCGGACAATTCTCGAGACATTCAGTACTTC.

Here the CDR3 reads CSGQTASNYGYTF. Written as DNA, the CDR3 is TGCAGCGGGCAGACAGCGTCTAACTATGGCTACACCTTC. The chain has TRBV29-1 and TRBJ1-2; a possible D gene is TRBD1 (5 bases). Germline V gives CDR1 SQVTM, CDR2 ANQGSEA. The CDR3 is 13 amino acids. Deletions cut 7 bases from V and 0 bases from J, with 12 bases between.

CDR3 amino acids: CASSLHRTSGSSYEQYF. CDR3 in DNA: TGCGCCAGCAGCCTACATCGAACTAGCGGAAGTTCTTACGAGCAGTACTTC. This sequence joins TRBV4-1 and TRBJ2-7; 8 bases fit TRBD2. The CDR3 totals 17 residues. The junction had 15 bases not matched to a gene; V was cut back by 4 bases and J by 4 bases. Germline CDR1 is MGHRA and CDR2 is YSYEKL.

In this sample, this clonotype turned up a few times. The chain has TRBV20-1 and TRBJ2-1; 8 bases fit TRBD2. The ends lost 3 bases at V and 15 bases at J; junction bases unmatched: 7. Germline CDR1 and CDR2: DFQATT and SNEGSKA (reference sequence). This CDR3 comprises 11 residues. CDR3 nucleotide sequence: TGCAGTGCTAGTCGGGCGGGGGGATGGTTCTTC. Amino acid sequence: CSASRAGGWFF.

This chain uses TRBV20-1 with TRBJ2-1, with D perhaps TRBD2 (5 bases). The germline V gene has CDR1 DFQATT and CDR2 SNEGSKA (reference sequence). CDR3 length equals 14 residues. V was shortened by 6 bases and J by 4 bases, with 16 bases between the two germline ends. The CDR3 region is CSARQPRGYNEQFF. In nucleotides, the CDR3 is TGCAGTGCCCGTCAGCCGAGAGGGTACAATGAGCAGTTCTTC.

This sequence joins TRBV29-1 and TRBJ1-2, with 8 nucleotides matching TRBD1. Looked up from germline, CDR1 is SQVTM and CDR2 is ANQGSEA. Trimming removed 5 bases from V and 1 base from J; junction bases left unmatched: 18. The CDR3 has 18 amino acids. CDR3 sequence: CSVSLIAQGALDNYGYTF. CDR3 DNA: TGCAGCGTTTCTCTGATCGCGCAGGGGGCATTAGATAACTATGGCTACACCTTC. The full variable domain, its missing parts supplied by reference TRBV29-1 and TRBJ1-2, is SAVISQKPSRDICQRGTSLTIQCQVDSQVTMMFWYRQQPGQSLTLIATANQGSEATYESGFVIDKFPISRPNLTFSTLTVSNMSPEDSSIYLCSVSLIAQGALDNYGYTFGSGTRLTVV.

This clonotype occurred once. The chain is built from TRBV18 and TRBJ2-3; 9 bases are shared with TRBD2. V gave up 4 bases and J gave up 2 bases; unmatched junction bases: 7. Per the germline V gene, CDR1 is KGHSH and CDR2 is LQKENI. This CDR3 is built from 16 residues. CDR3: CASSLAAGGPTDTQYF. DNA of the CDR3: TGTGCCAGCTCACTCGCCGCGGGAGGGCCCACAGATACGCAGTATTTT.

The chain links TRBV12-3 or TRBV12-4 to TRBJ2-7; D perhaps matches TRBD1 (6 bases). The germline V and J ends were trimmed by 6 bases and 7 bases, with 13 bases remaining between them. The CDR3 is 12 residues long. The CDR3 is CASSLNTGEQYF. In DNA form, the CDR3 reads TGTGCCAGCAGCCTAAACACAGGGGAGCAGTACTTC.

Here the CDR3 DNA reads TGCGCCAGCAGCCAAGGCTACCAAGGCTCAGCCAAAAACATTCAGTACTTC. Protein: CASSQGYQGSAKNIQYF. V usage is TRBV4-3 and J usage is TRBJ2-7; D remains unclear. The J call may be faulty, since TRBJ2-4 better matches the DNA end. There are 17 residues in the CDR3. Per the germline V gene, CDR1 is LGHNA and CDR2 is YSLEER.

The V and J genes are TRBV10-2 and TRBJ2-7; no clear D gene. Germline V CDR1 and CDR2: WSHSY, SAAADI. The V end lost 6 bases, the J end lost 0 bases, and 18 bases lay between the germline ends. The CDR3 is made up of 16 amino acids. CDR3 loop: CASRSNTIIPSYEQYF. CDR3 sequence (DNA): TGCGCCAGCAGATCAAATACTATCATCCCCTCCTACGAGCAGTACTTC.

In the case of this clonotype: One end of the junction is discordant with germline, which a read error may explain. V usage is TRBV3-1 and J usage is TRBJ2-1; 7 bases are shared with TRBD2. CDR1 LGHDT and CDR2 YNNKEL come from the germline V gene (reference sequence). This CDR3 has 15 residues. CDR3 nucleotides: TGTGCCAACAGCCGAGCTAGCGGACCATACAATGAGCAGTTCTTC. Translating gives CANSRASGPYNEQFF.

The genes are TRBV5-5 and TRBJ2-7; 7 bases align to TRBD1. V shed 1 base and J 2 bases; nucleotides not matched to a gene: 6. Per germline, CDR1 SGHKS and CDR2 YYEKEE (reference sequence). The CDR3 covers 15 residues. Here the CDR3 DNA reads TGTGCCAGCAGCTTGCCGGGACAGATAACCTACGAGCAGTACTTC. It is translated as CASSLPGQITYEQYF.